These 10 T cell receptor beta chains were all obtained from the same sample, sequenced in a study of CD8 T cells in ankylosing spondylitis. TCRdb reprocessed the 5' RACE reads via MiXCR and lists one record per CDR3 protein. In the table there are 220,000 or so distinct CDR3 sequences, about 10% of which are singletons. Sequencing was carried out using blood, either unsorted or a sorted T cell fraction (not recorded which). These receptors were collected from a male donor with ankylosing spondylitis or in good health (not recorded which).

On this clonotype itself: A read error is possible here, since a much larger clone lies one base away. The V call is TRBV12-3 or TRBV12-4, the J call TRBJ1-2; 9 nucleotides align to TRBD1. The CDR3 runs 14 residues. CDR3 in DNA: TGTGCCGGCAGCCCCTTAACAGGGGGCCATGGCTACACCTTC. Amino acid sequence: CAGSPLTGGHGYTF.

In this sample, this clonotype turned up many times. The chain is built from TRBV6-4 and TRBJ2-1; tentatively, D is TRBD1 or TRBD2 (5 bases each). Per germline, CDR1 MRHNA and CDR2 SNTAGT. V was pared by 11 bases and J by 5 bases, with 7 bases between. This CDR3 region has 10 residues. The CDR3 loop is CAGGDNEQFF. The CDR3 DNA reads TGTGCCGGGGGAGACAATGAGCAGTTCTTC.

This chain connects TRBV20-1 to TRBJ2-3, with TRBD1 matching over 8 bases. Germline CDR1 reads DFQATT; CDR2 reads SNEGSKA (reference sequence). The CDR3 is 16 residues long. J was trimmed by 3 bases and V by 4 bases; bases with no gene match: 12. CDR3 nucleotide sequence: TGCAGTGCTATCCTACCTGGACAGGGCAAAACAGATACGCAGTATTTT. Its protein product is CSAILPGQGKTDTQYF.

This clonotype has more than one count but fewer than ten. A much larger clone sits a single nucleotide away, making a read error possible. The rearrangement joins TRBV27 to TRBJ2-5; 8 bases fit TRBD2. V trimming: 5 bases; J trimming: 1 base; junction bases outside the gene matches: 15. This CDR3 has 18 amino acids. Germline V lookup: CDR1 MNHEY, CDR2 SMNVEV (reference sequence). CDR3 loop: CASSPWEVSGGAQETQYF. CDR3 nucleotides: TGTGCCAGCAGTCCATGGGAGGTGTCCGGGGGGGCCCAAGAGACCCAGTACTTC.

This clonotype was observed a few times. This sequence joins TRBV20-1 and TRBJ1-2, with D uncertain. Trimming left V 4 bases short and J 2 bases short, with 8 bases between. The CDR3 totals 12 residues. Germline V gene data show CDR1 as DFQATT and CDR2 as SNEGSKA (reference sequence). The CDR3 bases are TGCAGTGCTATAACGCCAAACTATGGCTACACCTTC. Encoded protein: CSAITPNYGYTF.

This clonotype was seen ten or more times. The genes are TRBV5-1 and TRBJ1-6; no definite D call. The CDR3 is 14 amino acids. The germline gives CDR1 SGHRS, CDR2 YFSETQ. The germline V and J ends were trimmed by 0 bases and 4 bases, with 5 bases remaining between them. CDR3 bases: TGCGCCAGCAGCTTGGACATTTATAATTCACCCCTCCACTTT. Amino acid sequence: CASSLDIYNSPLHF.

This clonotype was observed a handful of times. The V gene is TRBV11-2, the J gene TRBJ1-1, with 7 nucleotides matching TRBD1. With V trimmed by 5 bases and J by 10 bases, 16 bases remained unmatched. The CDR3 consists of 15 residues. The germline V gene has CDR1 SGHAT and CDR2 FQNNGV. The DNA for the CDR3 is TGTGCCAGCAGCCCCCTGGACAGGTCCCTCGGAGGAGCTTTCTTT. This codes for CASSPLDRSLGGAFF.

This clonotype was found a few times. The CDR3 spells CASRRTVASPYNEQFF. CDR3 in DNA: TGTGCCAGCAGGCGGACCGTAGCTTCCCCCTACAATGAGCAGTTCTTC. J is TRBJ2-1 and V is TRBV5-8; D unclear. The germline gives CDR1 SGHTS, CDR2 YDEGEE. V was cut by 5 bases and J by 2 bases, with 17 bases left in between. CDR3 length equals 16 residues.

This clonotype was seen more than once but under ten times. The chain joins TRBV9 to TRBJ2-7; a weak D match, TRBD1 (5 bases). Germline V gene sequence: CDR1 SGDLS, CDR2 YYNGEE. V gave up 4 bases and J gave up 0 bases, with 11 bases separating them. There are 14 residues in the CDR3. Here the CDR3 DNA reads TGTGCCAGCAGCTCAGACAGTAGCTCCTACGAGCAGTACTTC. Amino acids: CASSSDSSSYEQYF.

This sequence joins TRBV5-1 and TRBJ2-1, with TRBD1 as a possible D gene (5 bases). Germline values: CDR1 SGHRS, CDR2 YFSETQ. This CDR3 has 15 residues. Trimming stripped 1 base from V and 0 bases from J, with 8 bases between. CDR3 amino acids: CASSLLTVSYNEQFF. CDR3 bases: TGCGCCAGCAGCTTGCTGACAGTCTCCTACAATGAGCAGTTCTTC.